This paragraph reports one T cell receptor beta chain. Relative to the germline gene, one junction end is altered; a read error may explain this. The source of the sample is a study of tumor-infiltrating lymphocytes in primary liver carcinoma. The CDR3 has 15 residues. Germline CDR1 and CDR2: SGHRS and YFSETQ. A primer in the constant region served to generate TCR beta cDNA from 500 ng of total RNA. Slightly modified ARM-PCR served as the procedure for the TCR beta libraries. These libraries came from three rounds of nested multiplex PCR. The first two PCR rounds used TRBV1-TRBV30 forward primers with a C-beta reverse primer, about 10 cycles each. TCRdb fed the multiplex PCR reads into MiXCR, producing one record per CDR3 protein. The table lists 55,000 to 65,000 distinct CDR3 sequences, about two thirds of them singletons. Starting material for RNA and DNA co-extraction consisted of about 20-32 mg of unsorted bulk tissue.

The clonotype originates from a man aged 35-49 years with primary liver carcinoma and hepatitis B virus infection. The J gene is TRBJ1-5, the V gene TRBV5-1; 7 nucleotides match TRBD1. The sample taken for sequencing was liver tumor tissue from sampling region 2. Subset reported: tumor region T2, inferior pole. The CDR3, as DNA: TGCACCAGCAGCTTGGGGGGACAGTCAAATCAGCCCCAGCATTTT. Its protein is CTSSLGGQSNQPQHF.